This T cell receptor beta chain was documented in a study of vaccination effects on CD4 cells after COVID-19. V dropped 0 bases and J dropped 3 bases, with 6 bases sitting between them. This CDR3 has 14 amino acids. The germline gives CDR1 MNHNY, CDR2 SVGAGI (reference sequence). Viral peptide pool expansion of antigen-specific CD4+ T cells preceded sequencing in the ViraFEST assay. CD4+ T cells were isolated after around 10 days of culture. The vaccine given was either BNT162b2 or mRNA-1273, in two doses. On days 3 and 7, fresh IL-2 medium replaced half the medium. On this clone: The antigen is unknown.

Profiled with immunoSEQ multiplex PCR; TCRdb holds only in-frame clones, not every one. The sample carries about 38,000 clones, roughly four fifths recorded once. Material: CD4+ T cells from PBMCs cultured with HCoV-NL63 spike peptides, obtained after COVID-19 vaccination. The sequence came from a human donor who received a COVID-19 vaccine. Some clones in this sample may be carry-over from other donors' samples. V is TRBV6-6 and J is TRBJ1-5; D not resolved. CDR3: CASSYSEYNQPQHF. The CDR3 DNA sequence: TGTGCCAGCAGTTACTCAGAATACAATCAGCCCCAGCATTTT.